This TCR beta chain was sequenced during a study of PD-1 blockade in classical Hodgkin lymphoma. Study-level information: Once every 2 weeks, patients received intravenous nivolumab at 3 mg/kg.

Germline values: CDR1 SGHTA, CDR2 FQGNSA. The CDR3 consists of 13 residues. Trimming took 5 bases from V and 8 from J; bases not matched to a gene: 8. This table comes from immunoSEQ multiplex PCR, and its TCRdb copy is limited to in-frame clones, with some not included. The repertoire holds tens of thousands of clones, with around 76% as singletons. Time point defined: cycle 4 day 1 (C4D1), after around six weeks of nivolumab. Each patient relapsed following autologous stem cell transplantation, and prior brentuximab vedotin exposure differed. Best response was recorded as complete response, partial response or progressive disease.

The sample was peripheral blood mononuclear cells (PBMCs), taken before the fourth cycle of nivolumab. The chain couples TRBV7-2 to TRBJ2-7, with 8 bases matching TRBD1. This clonotype originated in a human donor with classical Hodgkin lymphoma. This chain's CDR3 is CASSLGTGLQQYF. The CDR3 DNA is TGTGCCAGCAGCCTTGGGACAGGTCTTCAGCAGTACTTC.